This T cell receptor (beta chain) is from a study of shared T cell receptors in the human thymus. CDR3 length: 14 residues. CDR1 is MNHNS and CDR2 is SASEGT in the germline V gene. With V trimmed by 6 bases and J by 0 bases, 4 bases remained unmatched. This table comes from immunoSEQ multiplex PCR, and its TCRdb copy is limited to in-frame clones, with some not included. This sample yields more than 550,000 clones, of which around 87% are seen a single time; approximately 0.0097% belongs to the top ten. The same data also contributed to another study, on human thymus T cells. That source adds: Each of the donors was a healthy Finnish infant who was undergoing open corrective cardiac surgery for congenital heart defects. Resections from corrective heart surgery provided thymus tissue. Across thymic and blood repertoires, the usage of V and J genes appeared to be biased. Thymic TCR repertoires of unrelated people reportedly overlapped highly.

The chain couples TRBV6-1 to TRBJ2-7; 8 positions agree with TRBD1. What was sequenced was thymocytes. The clonotype was recovered from a boy under two years old with a congenital heart defect. CDR3 in DNA: TGTGCCAGCAGCCGGACAGGGTCCTCCTACGAGCAGTACTTC. Residues: CASSRTGSSYEQYF.